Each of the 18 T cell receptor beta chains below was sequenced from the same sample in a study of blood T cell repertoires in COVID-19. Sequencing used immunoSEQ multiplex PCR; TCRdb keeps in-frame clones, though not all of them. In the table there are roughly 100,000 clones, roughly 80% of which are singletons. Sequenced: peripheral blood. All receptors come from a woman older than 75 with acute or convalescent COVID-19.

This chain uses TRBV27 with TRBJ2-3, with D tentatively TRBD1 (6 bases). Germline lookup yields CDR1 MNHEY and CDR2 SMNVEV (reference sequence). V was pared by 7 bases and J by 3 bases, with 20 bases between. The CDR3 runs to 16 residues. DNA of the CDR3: TGTGCCAGCAAAATGACAGGCCCCCTTCGGACAGATACGCAGTATTTT. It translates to CASKMTGPLRTDTQYF.

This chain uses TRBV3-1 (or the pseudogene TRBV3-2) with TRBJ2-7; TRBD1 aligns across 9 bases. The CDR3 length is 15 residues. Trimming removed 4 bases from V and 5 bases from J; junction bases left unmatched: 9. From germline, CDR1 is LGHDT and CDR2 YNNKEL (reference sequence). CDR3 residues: CASSRTGGVEDEQYF. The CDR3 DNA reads TGTGCCAGCAGCCGAACAGGGGGCGTAGAAGACGAGCAGTACTTC.

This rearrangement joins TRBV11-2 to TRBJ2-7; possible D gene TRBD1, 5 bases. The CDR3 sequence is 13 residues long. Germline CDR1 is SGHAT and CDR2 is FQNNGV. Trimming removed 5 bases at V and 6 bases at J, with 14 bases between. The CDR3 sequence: CASSQNLQGEQYF. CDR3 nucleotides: TGTGCCAGCAGCCAAAACCTTCAGGGCGAGCAGTACTTC.

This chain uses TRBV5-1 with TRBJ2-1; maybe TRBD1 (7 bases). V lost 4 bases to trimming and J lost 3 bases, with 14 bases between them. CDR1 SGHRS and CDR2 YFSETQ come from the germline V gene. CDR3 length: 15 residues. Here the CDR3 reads CASSPQGGNYNEQFF. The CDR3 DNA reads TGCGCCAGCAGCCCCCAGGGGGGAAACTACAATGAGCAGTTCTTC.

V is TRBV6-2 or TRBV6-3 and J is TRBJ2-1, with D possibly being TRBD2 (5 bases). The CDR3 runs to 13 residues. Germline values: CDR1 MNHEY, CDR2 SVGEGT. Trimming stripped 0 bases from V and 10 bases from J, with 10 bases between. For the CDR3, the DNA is TGTGCCAGCAGTTACTCCTTGACTAAAGAGCAGTTCTTC. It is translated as CASSYSLTKEQFF.

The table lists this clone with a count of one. The DNA for the CDR3 is TGTGCCAGTAGGGACAGGGGGCGGGTCACTGAAGCTTTCTTT. Translation gives CASRDRGRVTEAFF. The chain carries TRBV19 and TRBJ1-1; 11 nucleotides line up with TRBD1. Germline-derived CDR1 and CDR2 are LNHDA and SQIVND (reference sequence). The CDR3 length is 14 residues. V dropped 6 bases and J dropped 4; count of bases not matched to a gene: 4.

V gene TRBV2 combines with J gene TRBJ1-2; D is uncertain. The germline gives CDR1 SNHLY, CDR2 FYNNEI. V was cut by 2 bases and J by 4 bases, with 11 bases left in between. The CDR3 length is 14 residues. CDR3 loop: CASSEYSEAYGYTF. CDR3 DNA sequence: TGTGCCAGCAGTGAATACAGTGAAGCCTATGGCTACACCTTC.

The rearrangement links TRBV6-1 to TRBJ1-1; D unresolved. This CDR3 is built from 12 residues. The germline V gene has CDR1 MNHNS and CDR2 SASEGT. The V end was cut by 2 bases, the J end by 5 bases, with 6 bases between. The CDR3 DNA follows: TGTGCCAGCAGTGAAAGGAGGACTGAAGCTTTCTTT. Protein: CASSERRTEAFF.

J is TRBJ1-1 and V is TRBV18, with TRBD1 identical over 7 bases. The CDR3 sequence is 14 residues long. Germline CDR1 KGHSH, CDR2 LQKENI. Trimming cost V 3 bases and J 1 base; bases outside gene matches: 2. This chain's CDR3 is CASSPDRPNTEAFF. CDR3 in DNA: TGTGCCAGCTCACCGGACAGGCCGAACACTGAAGCTTTCTTT.

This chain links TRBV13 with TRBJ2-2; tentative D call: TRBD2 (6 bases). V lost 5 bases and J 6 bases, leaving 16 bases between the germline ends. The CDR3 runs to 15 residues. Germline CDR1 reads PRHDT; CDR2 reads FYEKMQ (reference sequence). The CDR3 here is CASSPRLGRPGELFF. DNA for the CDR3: TGTGCCAGCAGCCCGCGACTAGGACGACCCGGGGAGCTGTTTTTT.

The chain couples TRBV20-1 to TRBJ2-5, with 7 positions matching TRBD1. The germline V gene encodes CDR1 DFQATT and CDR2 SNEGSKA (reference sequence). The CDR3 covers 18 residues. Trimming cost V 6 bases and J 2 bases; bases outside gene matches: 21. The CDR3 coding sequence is TGCAGTGCCAGTCAACCTCCGGGCAGGGGGTTTGGGCAAGAGACCCAGTACTTC. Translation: CSASQPPGRGFGQETQYF.

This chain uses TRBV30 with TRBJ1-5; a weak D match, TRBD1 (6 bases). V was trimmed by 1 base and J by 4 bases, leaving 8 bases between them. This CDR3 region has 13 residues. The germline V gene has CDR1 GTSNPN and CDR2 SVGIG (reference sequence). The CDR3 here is CAWSDRENQPQHF. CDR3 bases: TGTGCCTGGAGTGACAGGGAGAATCAGCCCCAGCATTTT.

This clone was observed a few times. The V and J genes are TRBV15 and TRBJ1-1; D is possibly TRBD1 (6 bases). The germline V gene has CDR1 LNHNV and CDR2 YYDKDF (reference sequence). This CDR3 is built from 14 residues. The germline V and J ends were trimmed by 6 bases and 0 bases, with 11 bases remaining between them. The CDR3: CATRGDILNTEAFF. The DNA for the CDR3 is TGTGCCACCAGGGGGGACATTCTGAACACTGAAGCTTTCTTT.

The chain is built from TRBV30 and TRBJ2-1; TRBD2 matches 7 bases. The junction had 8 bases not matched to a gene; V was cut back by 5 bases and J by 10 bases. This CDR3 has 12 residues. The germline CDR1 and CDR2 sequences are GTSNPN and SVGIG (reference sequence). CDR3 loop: CAWGAGEGEQFF. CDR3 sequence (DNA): TGTGCCTGGGGGGCGGGAGAGGGCGAGCAGTTCTTC.

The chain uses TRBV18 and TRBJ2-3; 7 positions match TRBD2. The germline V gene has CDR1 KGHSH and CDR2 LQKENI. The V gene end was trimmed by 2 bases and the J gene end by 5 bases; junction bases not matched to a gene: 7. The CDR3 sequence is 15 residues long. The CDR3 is CASSPRAGNGDTQYF. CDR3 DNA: TGTGCCAGCTCACCAAGAGCGGGGAACGGAGATACGCAGTATTTT.

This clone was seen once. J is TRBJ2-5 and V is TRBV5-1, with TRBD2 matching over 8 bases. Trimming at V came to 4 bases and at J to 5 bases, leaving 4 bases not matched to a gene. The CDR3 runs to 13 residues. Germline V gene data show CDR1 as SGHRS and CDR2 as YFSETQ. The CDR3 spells CASSTREGETQYF. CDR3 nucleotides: TGCGCCAGCAGCACTCGGGAGGGGGAGACCCAGTACTTC. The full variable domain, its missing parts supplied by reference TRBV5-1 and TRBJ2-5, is KAGVTQTPRYLIKTRGQQVTLSCSPISGHRSVSWYQQTPGQGLQFLFEYFSETQRNKGNFPGRFSGRQFSNSRSEMNVSTLELGDSALYLCASSTREGETQYFGPGTRLLVL.

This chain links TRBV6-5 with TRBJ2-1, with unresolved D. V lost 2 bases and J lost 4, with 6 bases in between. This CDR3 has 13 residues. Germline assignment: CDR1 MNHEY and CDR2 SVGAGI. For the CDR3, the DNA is TGTGCCAGCAGTTACGGGCTGTACAATGAGCAGTTCTTC. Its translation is CASSYGLYNEQFF.

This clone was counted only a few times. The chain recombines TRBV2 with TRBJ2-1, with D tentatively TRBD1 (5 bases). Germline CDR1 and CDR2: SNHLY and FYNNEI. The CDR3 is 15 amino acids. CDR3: CAGQLGLGRGSEQFF. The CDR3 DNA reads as TGTGCTGGCCAGCTAGGATTGGGAAGGGGCAGTGAGCAGTTCTTC.